One sample yielded the 25 T cell receptor beta chains listed below, sequenced in a study of CD8 T cells in Susac syndrome. With random hexamers, about 0.5 to 1 ug RNA was reverse transcribed. TCRdb used MiXCR to reprocess the immunoSEQ multiplex PCR reads, holding one entry per CDR3 protein. The table includes roughly 80,000 distinct CDR3 sequences, 94% detected once. Sequenced sample: CD8+ T cells from PBMCs. The receptors originated from a human donor with Susac syndrome.

This rearrangement joins TRBV27 to TRBJ1-5; D not resolved. This CDR3 is built from 13 residues. V lost 2 bases and J lost 6, with 8 bases in between. Germline loops: CDR1 MNHEY, CDR2 SMNVEV (reference sequence). As DNA, the CDR3 is TGTGCCAGCAGTTTAGGAAGGTCTCAGCCCCAGCATTTT. It translates to CASSLGRSQPQHF.

The V gene is TRBV7-9, the J gene TRBJ2-1; D gene uncertain. Trimming shortened V by 4 bases and J by 1 base, and 17 bases separated the two germline ends. The CDR3 covers 17 residues. Germline lookup yields CDR1 SEHNR and CDR2 FQNEAQ (reference sequence). DNA for the CDR3: TGTGCCAGCAGCTCTTCCTCACCGACCCCGTCCTACAATGAGCAGTTCTTC. It specifies CASSSSSPTPSYNEQFF.

V usage is TRBV12-3 or TRBV12-4 and J usage is TRBJ2-1, with D perhaps matching TRBD1 (5 bases). V shed 6 bases and J shed 5 bases, with 11 bases lying between them. The CDR3 has 13 residues. The CDR3 reads CASSAGSDNEQFF. CDR3 bases: TGTGCCAGCAGCGCAGGGTCCGACAATGAGCAGTTCTTC.

The chain combines TRBV24-1 with TRBJ2-2, with D perhaps TRBD1 (6 bases). Trimming stripped 4 bases from V and 0 bases from J, with 14 bases between. The germline gives CDR1 KGHDR, CDR2 SFDVKD. This CDR3 spans 17 amino acids. This CDR3 reads CATSEGTGFANTGELFF. The CDR3, as DNA: TGTGCCACCAGTGAGGGTACAGGGTTCGCGAACACCGGGGAGCTGTTTTTT.

V gene TRBV9 combines with J gene TRBJ2-7; D is uncertain. The V end was cut by 3 bases, the J end by 7 bases, with 17 bases between. Looked up from germline, CDR1 is SGDLS and CDR2 is YYNGEE. There are 14 residues in the CDR3. The CDR3: CASSAPQDPREQYF. The CDR3 DNA sequence: TGTGCCAGCAGCGCCCCCCAGGACCCAAGGGAGCAGTACTTC. The full variable domain, completed using reference TRBV9 and TRBJ2-7, is DSGVTQTPKHLITATGQRVTLRCSPRSGDLSVYWYQQSLDQGLQFLIQYYNGEERAKGNILERFSAQQFPDLHSELNLSSLELGDSALYFCASSAPQDPREQYFGPGTRLTVT.

The chain carries TRBV9 and TRBJ2-2, with a weak D call TRBD2 (7 bases). The germline CDR1 and CDR2 sequences are SGDLS and YYNGEE. The CDR3 extends over 14 amino acids. Trimming cost V 4 bases and J 5 bases, with 12 bases left between them. In DNA, the CDR3 is TGTGCCAGCAGCCTACGGGGGGCAACCGGGGAGCTGTTTTTT. Its protein product is CASSLRGATGELFF.

This clonotype was counted between two and nine times. The chain employs TRBV25-1 and TRBJ1-6; D call uncertain. The CDR3 runs to 12 residues. The germline V gene has CDR1 MGHDK and CDR2 SYGVNS. Trimming pared 3 bases from V and 10 bases from J, leaving 7 bases between. DNA of the CDR3: TGTGCCAGCAGTGATCTAGGGTCACCCCTCCACTTT. Amino acid sequence: CASSDLGSPLHF.

V and J are TRBV18 and TRBJ2-7; D remains ambiguous. The length of the CDR3 is 15 residues. CDR1 is KGHSH and CDR2 is LQKENI in the germline V gene. V lost 6 bases to trimming and J lost 1 base, with 16 bases between them. Here the CDR3 DNA reads TGTGCCAGCTCCCAGACCAGACTCGAGTCCTACGAGCAGTACTTC. This sequence encodes CASSQTRLESYEQYF.

The chain couples TRBV28 to TRBJ1-1; D not resolved. There are 13 residues in the CDR3. Germline V gene sequence: CDR1 MDHEN, CDR2 SYDVKM. The V and J ends lost 3 bases and 6 bases respectively, with 11 bases between them. The CDR3 DNA sequence: TGTGCCAGCAGTTTCGATGGTATCTCTGAAGCTTTCTTT. Amino acids: CASSFDGISEAFF.

The chain combines TRBV7-9 with TRBJ2-1, with a tentative D call TRBD2 (6 bases). The CDR3 runs 15 residues. V was pared by 4 bases and J by 5 bases, with 15 bases between. Germline loops: CDR1 SEHNR, CDR2 FQNEAQ (reference sequence). The CDR3 sequence: CASSSTRDLDNEQFF. The CDR3, as DNA: TGTGCCAGCAGCTCTACCCGGGACTTGGACAATGAGCAGTTCTTC. The entire variable domain, with the rest obtained from reference TRBV7-9 and TRBJ2-1, is as follows: DTGVSQNPRHKITKRGQNVTFRCDPISEHNRLYWYRQTLGQGPEFLTYFQNEAQLEKSRLLSDRFSAERPKGSFSTLEIQRTEQGDSAMYLCASSSTRDLDNEQFFGPGTRLTVL.

Comment on this clonotype: Given the absence of the conserved phenylalanine or tryptophan at the CDR3 end, a read error is likely. The chain is built from TRBV5-6 and TRBJ1-2; no clear D. CDR3 length equals 14 residues. Trimming removed 4 bases at V and 7 bases at J, with 17 bases between. Germline V gene data show CDR1 as SGHDT and CDR2 as YYEEEE. In DNA, the CDR3 is TGTGCCAGCAGCCCTGGCGGGCAGGTTCCTGGCTACACCCTC. Its translation is CASSPGGQVPGYTL.

The rearrangement links TRBV15 to TRBJ2-3, with D hard to call. Trimming stripped 7 bases from V and 0 bases from J, with 14 bases between. The germline gives CDR1 LNHNV, CDR2 YYDKDF (reference sequence). The CDR3 contains 15 residues. The CDR3: CATKNEITSTDTQYF. The CDR3 nucleotides are TGTGCCACCAAAAACGAAATAACTAGCACAGATACGCAGTATTTT.

This clonotype was seen only a few times. The chain carries TRBV6-5 and TRBJ1-6; D is unclear. Germline V gene data show CDR1 as MNHEY and CDR2 as SVGAGI. Trimming took 2 bases from V and 7 from J, leaving 9 bases between them. This CDR3 contains 14 residues. CDR3 protein: CASSYGNPNSPLHF. Written as DNA, the CDR3 is TGTGCCAGCAGTTACGGAAACCCAAATTCACCCCTCCACTTT.

The rearrangement links TRBV20-1 to TRBJ2-1; D might be TRBD2 (6 bases). This CDR3 contains 14 residues. The germline gives CDR1 DFQATT, CDR2 SNEGSKA (reference sequence). V was shortened by 1 base and J by 6 bases, with 13 bases between the two germline ends. Written as DNA, the CDR3 is TGCAGTGCTAGAGGGGTCGGGCGGGGCAATGAGCAGTTCTTC. Protein: CSARGVGRGNEQFF.

The chain employs TRBV28 and TRBJ2-1, with no clear D. Per the germline V gene, CDR1 is MDHEN and CDR2 is SYDVKM. V lost 6 bases and J lost 5, with 17 bases in between. The CDR3 sequence is 15 residues long. In DNA, the CDR3 is TGTGCCAGCAGCCTGACCCCGATGGGCCACAATGAGCAGTTCTTC. Protein product: CASSLTPMGHNEQFF.

This clonotype was seen a handful of times. The junction shows a germline mismatch at one end, possibly a read error. The chain recombines TRBV27 with TRBJ1-1; maybe TRBD1 (5 bases). In germline, CDR1 is MNHEY, CDR2 SMNVEV (reference sequence). The CDR3 is made up of 11 amino acids. The CDR3 nucleotides read TGTGCCAGTAGTTTGGGGCAAGAAGCTTTCTTT. Translation: CASSLGQEAFF.

This clonotype is medium-sized. The CDR3 coding sequence is TGTGCCAGCAGTCCTGTGACAGGGGACACCGGGGAGCTGTTTTTT. Protein product: CASSPVTGDTGELFF. The chain links TRBV6-1 to TRBJ2-2; TRBD1 agrees at 8 bases. CDR1 is MNHNS and CDR2 is SASEGT in the germline V gene. With V trimmed by 5 bases and J by 3 bases, 5 bases remained unmatched. This CDR3 region has 15 residues.

The J gene is TRBJ2-1, the V gene TRBV6-5, with 8 positions matching TRBD2. J lost 4 bases, V lost 5 bases, and 1 base had no gene match. The germline gives CDR1 MNHEY, CDR2 SVGAGI. The CDR3 is 13 residues long. CDR3 protein: CASSRGGYNEQFF. CDR3 coding DNA: TGTGCCAGCAGTCGGGGGGGGTACAATGAGCAGTTCTTC.

This chain connects TRBV27 to TRBJ1-2; D might be TRBD1 (6 bases). Germline V CDR1 and CDR2: MNHEY, SMNVEV (reference sequence). Trimming cost V 8 bases and J 6 bases, with 16 bases left between them. This CDR3 spans 13 amino acids. This CDR3 is CASFDRFLNGYTF. The CDR3 DNA follows: TGTGCCAGCTTTGACAGGTTCTTAAATGGCTACACCTTC.

The J gene is TRBJ2-5, the V gene TRBV6-1; 7 bases are a match to TRBD2. Germline-derived CDR1 and CDR2 are MNHNS and SASEGT. V lost 5 bases and J lost 4; bases outside the gene matches: 13. This CDR3 contains 16 residues. In DNA form, the CDR3 reads TGTGCCAGCAGTACCGTTTTGGCGGGGGAGGGAGAGACCCAGTACTTC. Encoded protein: CASSTVLAGEGETQYF.

This rearrangement joins TRBV27 to TRBJ1-6; TRBD1 aligns across 11 bases. CDR3 size: 17 residues. Germline loops: CDR1 MNHEY, CDR2 SMNVEV (reference sequence). The ends lost 5 bases at V and 3 bases at J; junction bases unmatched: 6. CDR3 nucleotides: TGTGCCAGCAGTATGAGGGGGACAGGGGGCTATAATTCACCCCTCCACTTT. This sequence encodes CASSMRGTGGYNSPLHF.

In regard to this clonotype: Compared with germline, one end of the junction differs, possibly owing to a read error. The rearrangement joins TRBV7-2 to TRBJ2-7; no clear D. The CDR3 length is 13 residues. Germline assignment: CDR1 SGHTA and CDR2 FQGNSA. CDR3 nucleotide sequence: TGTGCCAGCAACTTAGCTAGAATCTACGAGCAGTACTTC. It yields the protein CASNLARIYEQYF.

This clonotype appeared a few times. This chain uses TRBV9 with TRBJ2-5, with 7 bases identical to TRBD2. Germline trimming cut 8 bases from V and 5 bases from J; bases unmatched to any gene: 6. CDR1 is SGDLS, CDR2 YYNGEE, per germline. This CDR3 is 12 amino acids long. This chain's CDR3 is CASSSGGETQYF. CDR3 nucleotide sequence: TGTGCCAGTTCTAGCGGAGGGGAGACCCAGTACTTC.

This chain joins TRBV18 and TRBJ2-3; possible D gene TRBD2, 6 bases. This CDR3 has 15 amino acids. Trimming removed 6 bases from V and 2 bases from J, with 15 bases in between. Germline V CDR1 and CDR2: KGHSH, LQKENI. CDR3 sequence (DNA): TGTGCCAGCTCCCCCCGACTAGATACCACAGATACGCAGTATTTT. It specifies CASSPRLDTTDTQYF.

V and J are TRBV7-6 and TRBJ1-5; D not resolved. The CDR3 contains 16 residues. Germline lookup yields CDR1 SGHVS and CDR2 FNYEAQ. V dropped 5 bases and J dropped 6 bases, with 20 bases sitting between them. The CDR3 sequence is CASSPGPDLPSQPQHF. DNA for the CDR3: TGTGCCAGCAGCCCCGGGCCGGACCTACCGAGTCAGCCCCAGCATTTT. The complete variable domain, with remaining parts taken from reference TRBV7-6 and TRBJ1-5, reads GAGVSQSPRYKVTKRGQDVALRCDPISGHVSLYWYRQALGQGPEFLTYFNYEAQQDKSGLPNDRFSAERPEGSISTLTIQRTEQRDSAMYRCASSPGPDLPSQPQHFGDGTRLSIL.